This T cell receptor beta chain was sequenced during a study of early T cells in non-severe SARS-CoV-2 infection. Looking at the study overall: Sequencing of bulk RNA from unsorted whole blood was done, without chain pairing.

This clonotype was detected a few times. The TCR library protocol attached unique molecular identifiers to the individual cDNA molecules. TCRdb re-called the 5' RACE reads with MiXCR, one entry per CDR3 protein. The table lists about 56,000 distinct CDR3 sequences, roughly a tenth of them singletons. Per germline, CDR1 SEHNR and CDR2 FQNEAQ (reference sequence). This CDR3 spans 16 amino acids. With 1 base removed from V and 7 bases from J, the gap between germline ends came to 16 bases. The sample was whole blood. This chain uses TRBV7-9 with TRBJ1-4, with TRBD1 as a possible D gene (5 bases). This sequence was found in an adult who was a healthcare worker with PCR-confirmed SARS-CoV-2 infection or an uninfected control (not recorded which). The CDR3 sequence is CASSLGHRTASEKLFF. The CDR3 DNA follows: TGTGCCAGCAGCTTAGGGCACAGGACGGCTAGTGAAAAACTGTTTTTT.